This T cell receptor (beta chain) was found in a study of regulatory T cells in long-lasting Graves disease. This clonotype was picked up many times. Its target is unknown. The time point denotes: newly diagnosed GD, antithyroid drugs for less than 3 months. Researchers made the TCR library from RNA that was extracted from PBMCs. Study findings and constraints: Persistent cases of Graves' showed reduced TCR diversity relative to newly diagnosed patients.

Through Arm-PCR of CDR3 regions and iRepertoire HTBI primers, TCR beta libraries were built. TCRdb redid the calling of the multiplex PCR reads with MiXCR, one entry per CDR3 protein. The data contain about 330,000 distinct CDR3 sequences, roughly 16% of them singletons. Unmatched junction bases numbered 12, after V lost 5 bases and J lost 4 bases. Germline V lookup: CDR1 DFQATT, CDR2 SNEGSKA (reference sequence). The CDR3 runs 16 residues. The sample was also linked to a second study, of T cells in Graves' hyperthyroidism and ophthalmopathy. That source reports: Patients were excluded for uncontrolled infection, other autoimmune disease, pregnancy or lactation. In making diagnoses, clinical symptoms, serum thyroxine and TRAb, thyroid ultrasound and orbital computed tomography were all used. HTBI primers drove first-round RT-PCR of the TCR CDR3.

Material: peripheral blood mononuclear cells (PBMCs), obtained at new diagnosis, from a patient treated with antithyroid drugs. The sequence came from a woman younger than 30 with Graves disease. The J gene is TRBJ2-3, the V gene TRBV20-1; 10 nucleotides line up with TRBD2. CDR3 amino acids: CSASPVAGGRADTQYF. For the CDR3, the DNA is TGCAGTGCTTCCCCAGTAGCGGGAGGAAGGGCAGATACGCAGTATTTT.